Below are 11 T cell receptor beta chains sequenced from a single sample in a study of vaccination effects on CD4 cells after COVID-19. Only in-frame clones appear in the TCRdb table, and some are missing; sequencing was by immunoSEQ multiplex PCR. Among 25,000 to 30,000 clones, 75% to 85% were seen once, and the ten largest hold approximately 29%. Antigen-specific CD4+ T cells were expanded (with viral peptide pools) by the ViraFEST assay ahead of sequencing. Once cultured for approximately eleven days, the cells underwent separation to obtain CD4+ T cells. Neither prior SARS-CoV-2 infection nor positive nucleocapsid antibodies were present in the vaccine recipients. Their recognized antigens are unknown. Here the sequenced sample was CD4+ T cells from PBMCs cultured with SARS-CoV-2 spike peptides, taken before COVID-19 vaccination. All receptors derive from a human donor who received a COVID-19 vaccine.

In its sample, this clone was seen a few times. The chain has TRBV30 and TRBJ1-6; D remains unclear. The length of the CDR3 is 15 residues. Looked up from germline, CDR1 is GTSNPN and CDR2 is SVGIG (reference sequence). The V and J ends lost 1 base and 2 bases respectively, with 9 bases between them. In nucleotides, the CDR3 is TGTGCCTGGAGTGGTAGGGTGGCCTATAATTCACCCCTCCACTTT. Protein sequence: CAWSGRVAYNSPLHF.

The DNA of the CDR3 is TGTGCCAGCAGCCCCCGGACAACGAACACCGGGGAGCTGTTTTTT. It yields the protein CASSPRTTNTGELFF. The chain couples TRBV6-5 to TRBJ2-2, with D possibly matching TRBD1 (5 bases). The V gene's germline CDR1 is MNHEY and CDR2 SVGAGI. With 6 bases removed from V and 0 bases from J, the gap between germline ends came to 11 bases. The CDR3 consists of 15 residues.

The rearrangement uses TRBV7-2 and TRBJ2-7; 13 bases are shared with TRBD2. Trimming cost V 5 bases and J 5 bases; bases outside gene matches: 9. The length of the CDR3 is 16 residues. Germline V lookup: CDR1 SGHTA, CDR2 FQGNSA. The CDR3 here is CASSVRTSGSFNEQYF. The CDR3 region has the DNA TGTGCCAGCAGCGTCCGGACTAGCGGGAGTTTCAACGAGCAGTACTTC.

This chain links TRBV5-1 with TRBJ2-7, with TRBD2 matching over 14 bases. V lost 0 bases to trimming and J lost 10 bases; unmatched junction nucleotides: 9. The CDR3 runs 16 residues. Germline assignment: CDR1 SGHRS and CDR2 YFSETQ. CDR3 bases: TGCGCCAGCAGCTTGGGACTAGCGGGAGGGTACGAAGGACAGTACTTC. Its protein product is CASSLGLAGGYEGQYF. The full variable domain, in which reference TRBV5-1 and TRBJ2-7 provide the parts outside the CDR3, is KAGVTQTPRYLIKTRGQQVTLSCSPISGHRSVSWYQQTPGQGLQFLFEYFSETQRNKGNFPGRFSGRQFSNSRSEMNVSTLELGDSALYLCASSLGLAGGYEGQYFGPGTRLTVT.

This clone has a handful of counts. The V and J genes are TRBV5-1 and TRBJ1-1; TRBD1 matches 7 bases. Germline V lookup: CDR1 SGHRS, CDR2 YFSETQ. CDR3 length equals 15 residues. The junction had 7 bases not matched to a gene; V was cut back by 0 bases and J by 5 bases. In DNA form, the CDR3 reads TGCGCCAGCAGCTTGGGGGCGACAGGGAGTACTGAAGCTTTCTTT. This sequence encodes CASSLGATGSTEAFF.

V and J are TRBV5-5 and TRBJ2-1; D gene uncertain. Trimming pared 2 bases from V and 7 bases from J, leaving 16 bases between. Germline V gives CDR1 SGHKS, CDR2 YYEKEE (reference sequence). The CDR3 spans 15 residues. CDR3 DNA: TGTGCCAGCAGCTTTAGGCTAAATTTCGAGAATGAGCAGTTCTTC. Protein: CASSFRLNFENEQFF.

This clone was detected a few times. The gene calls are TRBV28 and TRBJ1-2; D remains ambiguous. The V gene lost 4 bases and the J gene lost 4 bases, with 16 bases spanning the gap. The CDR3 is 15 amino acids. The V gene's germline CDR1 is MDHEN and CDR2 SYDVKM. The CDR3 is CASSSLRVTVYGYTF. CDR3 sequence (DNA): TGTGCCAGCAGTTCCTTAAGGGTCACGGTCTATGGCTACACCTTC.

The J gene is TRBJ2-1, the V gene TRBV28, with D unresolved. This CDR3 has 11 amino acids. Deletions cut 8 bases from V and 5 bases from J, with 7 bases between. The V gene's germline CDR1 is MDHEN and CDR2 SYDVKM. This CDR3 is CASAGNNEQFF. CDR3 DNA sequence: TGTGCCAGCGCAGGCAACAATGAGCAGTTCTTC.

The CDR3 region is CASSHPRVTLQETQYF. The CDR3, as DNA: TGCGCCAGCAGCCATCCCAGGGTTACCCTCCAAGAGACCCAGTACTTC. The gene calls are TRBV4-1 and TRBJ2-5; possible D gene TRBD1, 5 bases. This CDR3 contains 16 residues. Trimming removed 3 bases at V and 1 base at J, with 15 bases between. Germline CDR1 MGHRA, CDR2 YSYEKL.

This clone was observed a single time. V is TRBV6-5 and J is TRBJ2-7; 10 bases match TRBD1. Germline V gene lookup returns CDR1 MNHEY and CDR2 SVGAGI. This CDR3 has 16 residues. J lost 4 bases, V lost 0 bases, and 6 bases had no gene match. The CDR3 here is CASSYSLGQGTYEQYF. The CDR3 bases are TGTGCCAGCAGTTACTCATTGGGACAGGGGACTTACGAGCAGTACTTC.

V is TRBV7-9 and J is TRBJ2-3; D remains ambiguous. Trimming removed 11 bases at V and 13 bases at J, with 16 bases between. CDR3 length: 10 amino acids. CDR1 SEHNR and CDR2 FQNEAQ come from the germline V gene (reference sequence). This CDR3 reads CASTPAYEYF. The CDR3 DNA reads TGTGCCTCCACCCCAGCTTATGAGTATTTT.